This T cell receptor (beta chain) comes out of a study of control samples from healthy donors and cancer patients. This clone was detected ten times or more. This CDR3 is 12 amino acids long. Trimming removed 6 bases at V and 0 bases at J, with 5 bases between. Germline V gene sequence: CDR1 MNHNY, CDR2 SVGAGI (reference sequence). Profiled with immunoSEQ multiplex PCR; TCRdb holds only in-frame clones, not every one. The sample includes some 200,000 clones, 91% seen only once; the top ten take approximately 1.5%. This sequence originates from a woman in her twenties or thirties in good health. What was sequenced was blood. The chain is built from TRBV6-6 and TRBJ1-1; D is undetermined. CDR3 DNA: TGTGCCAGCAGGGGAATGAACACTGAAGCTTTCTTT. As protein: CASRGMNTEAFF.